Following are 11 T cell receptor beta chains from one sample sequenced in a study of T-cell reconstitution after alpha-beta-depleted transplantation in children. Unique molecular identifiers were used to barcode this TCRbeta library. One entry per CDR3 protein results from TCRdb running MiXCR on the PCR reads. Of about 900,000 distinct CDR3 sequences listed, roughly 29% are singletons. This specimen consisted of PBMCs, mostly from graft donor cells, obtained 360 days after TCRalphabeta/CD19-depleted stem cell transplant. The receptors come from a boy less than two years old who had a stem cell transplant for SCID, so the T cells may come from the graft donor.

This clonotype was observed a handful of times. The CDR3 loop is CASSPHGRGTDTQYF. The CDR3 nucleotides read TGCGCCAGCAGCCCCCATGGCCGAGGCACAGATACGCAGTATTTT. The gene calls are TRBV4-3 and TRBJ2-3; D is unclear. This CDR3 comprises 15 residues. Germline assignment: CDR1 LGHNA and CDR2 YSLEER. Trimming stripped 4 bases from V and 1 base from J, with 12 bases between.

This clonotype occurred many times. V gene TRBV7-3 combines with J gene TRBJ2-3; TRBD1 or TRBD2 may be the D gene (5 bases each). The CDR3 extends over 15 amino acids. Germline values: CDR1 SGHTA, CDR2 FQGTGA. V was shortened by 5 bases and J by 0 bases, with 12 bases between the two germline ends. This CDR3 is CASSLRGLSTDTQYF. The CDR3 bases are TGTGCCAGCAGCCTCCGGGGCCTTAGCACAGATACGCAGTATTTT.

The V gene is TRBV6-4, the J gene TRBJ2-6, with D perhaps TRBD1 (5 bases). This CDR3 is built from 15 residues. V shed 7 bases and J shed 1 base, with 11 bases lying between them. The V gene's germline CDR1 is MRHNA and CDR2 SNTAGT. The CDR3 sequence is CASTPGWSGANVLTF. The DNA of the CDR3 is TGTGCCAGCACCCCAGGGTGGTCTGGGGCCAACGTCCTGACTTTC.

This chain joins TRBV6-2 or TRBV6-3 and TRBJ2-5; D not resolved. V was shortened by 2 bases and J by 2 bases, with 12 bases between the two germline ends. The CDR3 is 15 residues long. Germline V lookup: CDR1 MNHEY, CDR2 SVGEGT. The CDR3 DNA sequence: TGTGCCAGCAGTTACGCCCGAGCTTCGCAAGAGACCCAGTACTTC. It codes for CASSYARASQETQYF.

The rearrangement uses TRBV20-1 and TRBJ2-3, with D perhaps TRBD1 or TRBD2 (5 bases each). The germline gives CDR1 DFQATT, CDR2 SNEGSKA (reference sequence). The CDR3 covers 13 residues. Trimming stripped 3 bases from V and 2 bases from J, with 9 bases between. CDR3 region: CSARMGTTDTQYF. In DNA form, the CDR3 reads TGCAGTGCTAGGATGGGGACCACAGATACGCAGTATTTT.

The chain couples TRBV7-9 to TRBJ2-2; D is perhaps TRBD2 (6 bases). Germline V gene lookup returns CDR1 SEHNR and CDR2 FQNEAQ (reference sequence). This CDR3 comprises 12 residues. The ends were cut back, 9 bases at V and 6 bases at J, with 11 bases in the middle. The CDR3 DNA sequence: TGTGCCAGTAAATGGAGGGCCGGGGAGCTGTTTTTT. This gives the protein CASKWRAGELFF.

This clonotype was found many times. CDR3 protein: CASSFREAGELFF. In nucleotides, the CDR3 is TGTGCCAGCAGTTTTCGCGAGGCCGGGGAGCTGTTTTTT. This chain joins TRBV27 and TRBJ2-2; D is ambiguous. V lost 3 bases and J 6 bases, leaving 8 bases between the germline ends. Germline values: CDR1 MNHEY, CDR2 SMNVEV (reference sequence). This CDR3 has 13 amino acids.

The chain combines TRBV30 with TRBJ2-2; D is ambiguous. V was shortened by 2 bases and J by 3 bases, with 4 bases between the two germline ends. The germline V gene encodes CDR1 GTSNPN and CDR2 SVGIG (reference sequence). The CDR3 is made up of 12 amino acids. For the CDR3, the DNA is TGTGCCTGGAGTTGGGACACCGGGGAGCTGTTTTTT. Translated, it gives CAWSWDTGELFF.

This clonotype was detected only a few times. This chain connects TRBV4-3 to TRBJ2-1, with 9 bases fitting TRBD1. In germline, CDR1 is LGHNA, CDR2 YSLEER. The CDR3 covers 15 residues. Unmatched junction bases numbered 2, after V lost 3 bases and J lost 2 bases. The CDR3 loop reads CASSQRTGAYNEQFF. As DNA, the CDR3 is TGCGCCAGCAGCCAGAGGACAGGGGCCTACAATGAGCAGTTCTTC.

This clonotype was recorded a few times. The V call is TRBV12-3 or TRBV12-4, the J call TRBJ2-7; 7 bases match TRBD1. This CDR3 has 13 residues. Losses at the gene ends were 6 bases for V and 6 bases for J; bases not matched to a gene: 8. The CDR3 is CASRTGNWREQYF. The CDR3 bases are TGTGCCAGCAGGACAGGGAACTGGCGCGAGCAGTACTTC.

Many counts were recorded for this clonotype. V usage is TRBV28 and J usage is TRBJ2-5; TRBD2 matches at 15 bases. The CDR3 contains 18 residues. V shed 0 bases, J shed 5 bases, and the junction held 7 bases outside the gene matches. Germline V gene data show CDR1 as MDHEN and CDR2 as SYDVKM. DNA of the CDR3: TGTGCCAGCAGTTTATGCAGGGGGACTAGCGGGGGGTATGAGACCCAGTACTTC. Amino acids: CASSLCRGTSGGYETQYF.